The rows below give T cell receptor beta chains drawn from one sample of a study of blood T cell repertoires in COVID-19. Clones were read by immunoSEQ multiplex PCR, and TCRdb kept only the in-frame ones, dropping some. The sample includes 120,000 or so clones, 78% of them seen just once. Sequencing was performed on peripheral blood. All receptors derive from a man in his sixties or seventies with acute or convalescent COVID-19. Both conserved end residues are part of each CDR3. A D gene is named only where the DNA matches it firmly. Only part of the rows carry a size: once, few, many, or a class if the clone is expanded.

d_call	j_call	v_call	clone_size	cdr3_aa	cdr3_nt
NA	TRBJ2-7	TRBV18	NA	CASSPTDIYEQYF	TGTGCCAGCTCACCGACAGACATCTACGAGCAGTACTTC
NA	TRBJ1-2	TRBV5-5	NA	CASSFTVVYGYTF	TGTGCCAGCAGCTTTACTGTAGTCTATGGCTACACCTTC
TRBD2	TRBJ2-1	TRBV4-2	NA	CASSLTSADNEQFF	TGTGCCAGCAGCCTGACTAGCGCAGACAATGAGCAGTTCTTC
NA	TRBJ1-2	TRBV6-4	NA	CASSAQPGASNYGYTF	TGTGCCAGCAGTGCCCAACCGGGAGCCTCTAACTATGGCTACACCTTC
TRBD2	TRBJ2-5	TRBV7-2	NA	CASSSVLAGGSDETQYF	TGTGCCAGCAGCTCCGTGTTAGCGGGGGGTTCGGATGAGACCCAGTACTTC
NA	TRBJ1-2	TRBV5-1	NA	CASSLTVEGYYGYTF	TGCGCCAGCAGCTTAACGGTGGAGGGGTACTATGGCTACACCTTC
TRBD1	TRBJ1-2	TRBV10-3	once	CAISRTGNYGYTF	TGTGCCATCAGTAGGACAGGGAACTATGGCTACACCTTC
TRBD1	TRBJ1-1	TRBV4-3	NA	CASSQLGTGAIGEAFF	TGCGCCAGCAGCCAGCTCGGGACAGGGGCTATAGGTGAAGCTTTCTTT
NA	TRBJ2-1	TRBV5-1	NA	CASSLGALSSYNEQFF	TGCGCCAGCAGCTTGGGGGCCCTAAGCTCCTACAATGAGCAGTTCTTC
TRBD2	TRBJ2-1	TRBV7-6	NA	CASSPRLANSYNEQFF	TGTGCCAGCAGCCCCCGACTAGCCAACTCCTACAATGAGCAGTTCTTC
NA	TRBJ1-5	TRBV12-5	NA	CASASGSGGYQPQHF	TGTGCTAGTGCCAGTGGGTCGGGGGGGTATCAGCCCCAGCATTTT
NA	TRBJ1-3	TRBV6-2/TRBV6-3	NA	CASSYSALALSGNTIYF	TGTGCCAGCAGTTACTCGGCCCTGGCCCTCTCTGGAAACACCATATATTTT
TRBD2	TRBJ2-1	TRBV19	once	CASSMSTGGPHNEQFF	TGTGCCAGTAGTATGTCGACGGGGGGGCCACACAATGAGCAGTTCTTC
NA	TRBJ2-1	TRBV7-9	NA	CASTLEGAYNEQFF	TGTGCCAGCACCTTAGAGGGGGCCTACAATGAGCAGTTCTTC
NA	TRBJ2-7	TRBV4-1	NA	CASSHSPDTAYEQYF	TGCGCCAGCAGCCATTCTCCGGACACCGCCTACGAGCAGTACTTC
NA	TRBJ2-3	TRBV11-3	NA	CASSLQASTDTQYF	TGTGCCAGCAGCTTACAGGCAAGCACAGATACGCAGTATTTT
NA	TRBJ1-5	TRBV27	NA	CASSYSYSNQPQHF	TGTGCCAGCAGTTATAGCTATAGCAATCAGCCCCAGCATTTT
NA	TRBJ1-4	TRBV5-5	few	CASSRDNLGVAEKLFF	TGTGCCAGCAGCCGGGACAATCTGGGGGTAGCTGAAAAACTGTTTTTT
NA	TRBJ1-3	TRBV18	many	CASSLKTGESAGNTIYF	TGTGCCAGCTCACTTAAGACAGGCGAATCCGCTGGAAACACCATATATTTT
NA	TRBJ2-3	TRBV3-1/TRBV3-2	NA	CASSQDGGDTQYF	TGTGCCAGCAGCCAAGACGGGGGAGATACGCAGTATTTT
TRBD2	TRBJ2-1	TRBV4-3	NA	CASSRGTSDSSYNEQFF	TGCGCCAGCAGCCGGGGGACTAGCGATAGCTCCTACAATGAGCAGTTCTTC
TRBD2	TRBJ2-3	TRBV11-3	few	CASSEGLATDTQYF	TGTGCCAGCAGCGAGGGACTAGCTACAGATACGCAGTATTTT
TRBD1	TRBJ1-4	TRBV5-6	NA	CASSPYRGQTNEKLFF	TGTGCCAGCAGCCCCTACAGGGGGCAGACTAATGAAAAACTGTTTTTT
TRBD2	TRBJ2-5	TRBV7-3	few	CASSSTGTSGKETQYF	TGTGCCAGCAGCTCGACCGGGACTAGCGGAAAAGAGACCCAGTACTTC
NA	TRBJ1-1	TRBV30	NA	CAWSGIGVRTEAFF	TGTGCCTGGAGTGGAATAGGGGTGCGCACTGAAGCTTTCTTT
TRBD2	TRBJ2-2	TRBV4-1	NA	CASSQGGGNTGELFF	TGCGCCAGCAGCCAAGGGGGGGGAAACACCGGGGAGCTGTTTTTT
TRBD1	TRBJ2-1	TRBV7-2	NA	CASSLVDRGYEQFF	TGTGCCAGCAGCTTAGTGGACAGGGGATATGAGCAGTTCTTC
TRBD1	TRBJ2-5	TRBV15	few	CATSRDRAGETQYF	TGTGCCACCAGCAGGGACAGGGCGGGGGAGACCCAGTACTTC
NA	TRBJ2-7	TRBV3-1/TRBV3-2	NA	CASSHLGGAYEQYF	TGTGCCAGCAGCCACCTAGGTGGTGCATACGAGCAGTACTTC
TRBD1	TRBJ2-5	TRBV7-2	NA	CASSFGNRGETQYF	TGTGCCAGCAGCTTCGGTAACAGGGGGGAGACCCAGTACTTC
NA	TRBJ2-7	TRBV6-2/TRBV6-3	NA	CASSPGLASNTYEQYF	TGTGCCAGCAGCCCCGGGCTAGCCTCGAATACCTACGAGCAGTACTTC
TRBD1	TRBJ1-1	TRBV4-3	NA	CASSQDLRQGVTEAFF	TGCGCCAGCAGCCAAGATCTAAGGCAGGGGGTCACTGAAGCTTTCTTT
TRBD1	TRBJ1-5	TRBV5-5	NA	CASSWGTANSNQPQHF	TGTGCCAGCAGCTGGGGGACAGCAAATAGCAATCAGCCCCAGCATTTT
TRBD2	TRBJ2-5	TRBV10-3	NA	CAISAGTKEETQYF	TGTGCCATCAGCGCCGGGACTAAGGAAGAGACCCAGTACTTC
TRBD2	TRBJ2-3	TRBV6-2/TRBV6-3	NA	CASSGGEFFTDTQYF	TGTGCCAGCAGCGGGGGGGAATTTTTCACAGATACGCAGTATTTT
TRBD1	TRBJ1-4	TRBV18	once	CASSPPGQGPEKLFF	TGTGCCAGCTCACCACCGGGACAGGGGCCCGAAAAACTGTTTTTT
NA	TRBJ1-2	TRBV11-2	NA	CASSLESRSYTF	TGTGCCAGCAGCTTAGAGTCCAGGAGCTACACCTTC
NA	TRBJ1-1	TRBV6-5	NA	CASSPRFGAFF	TGTGCCAGCAGTCCCCGGTTCGGAGCTTTCTTT
TRBD1	TRBJ2-7	TRBV6-5	NA	CASSYVDRGEQYF	TGTGCCAGCAGTTACGTCGACAGGGGCGAGCAGTACTTC
NA	TRBJ2-5	TRBV6-2/TRBV6-3	NA	CASSSSGETQYF	TGTGCCAGCAGTTCCAGCGGCGAGACCCAGTACTTC
TRBD1	TRBJ2-2	TRBV2	NA	CASSGTGFTGELFF	TGTGCCAGCAGCGGGACAGGGTTCACCGGGGAGCTGTTTTTT
NA	TRBJ1-1	TRBV6-4	NA	CASSLTGLTEAFF	TGTGCCAGCAGTTTGACAGGACTTACTGAAGCTTTCTTT
TRBD1	TRBJ1-4	TRBV7-2	NA	CASSLVSGSGGEKLFF	TGTGCCAGCAGCTTAGTTTCAGGTTCAGGGGGTGAAAAACTGTTTTTT
NA	TRBJ1-2	TRBV7-8	NA	CASSLIQTNYGYTF	TGTGCCAGCAGCTTAATCCAGACTAACTATGGCTACACCTTC
TRBD2	TRBJ2-1	TRBV20-1	NA	CSASLGLEWREQFF	TGCAGTGCTAGTCTGGGACTAGAATGGCGTGAGCAGTTCTTC
NA	TRBJ1-1	TRBV6-5	NA	CASSYSQGNTEAFF	TGTGCCAGCAGTTACTCGCAGGGGAACACTGAAGCTTTCTTT
NA	TRBJ2-2	TRBV12-5	NA	CASGWRQVDRDTGELFF	TGTGCTAGTGGGTGGAGGCAAGTGGATCGGGACACCGGGGAGCTGTTTTTT
NA	TRBJ1-6	TRBV12-3/TRBV12-4	NA	CARGGLGSPLHF	TGTGCGAGGGGAGGGCTCGGGTCACCCCTCCACTTT
NA	TRBJ2-1	TRBV18	NA	CASSPKQGRNEQFF	TGTGCCAGCTCACCTAAACAGGGACGCAATGAGCAGTTCTTC
NA	TRBJ2-7	TRBV2	once	CASGGTLSLDYEQYF	TGTGCCAGCGGCGGAACTTTATCACTAGACTACGAGCAGTACTTC
NA	TRBJ2-5	TRBV5-1	NA	CASSQQGWETQYF	TGCGCCAGCAGCCAGCAGGGGTGGGAGACCCAGTACTTC
TRBD1	TRBJ1-1	TRBV18	NA	CASSSKTGGVTEAFF	TGTGCCAGCTCATCTAAGACAGGGGGCGTGACTGAAGCTTTCTTT